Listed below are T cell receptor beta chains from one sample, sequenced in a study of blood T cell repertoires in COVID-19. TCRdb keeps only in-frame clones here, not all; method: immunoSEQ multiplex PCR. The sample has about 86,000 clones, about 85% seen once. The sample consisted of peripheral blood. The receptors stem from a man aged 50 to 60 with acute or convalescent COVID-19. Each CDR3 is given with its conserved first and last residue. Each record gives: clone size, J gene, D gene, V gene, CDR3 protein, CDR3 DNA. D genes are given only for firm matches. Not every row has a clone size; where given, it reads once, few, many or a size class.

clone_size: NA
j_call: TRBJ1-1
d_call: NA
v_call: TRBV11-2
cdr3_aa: CASSLLEKNTEAFF
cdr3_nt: TGTGCCAGCAGCTTATTGGAGAAGAACACTGAAGCTTTCTTT

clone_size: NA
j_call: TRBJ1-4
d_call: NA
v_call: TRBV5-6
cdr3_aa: CASSLRGNNEKLFF
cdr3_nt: TGTGCCAGCAGCTTGCGGGGGAATAATGAAAAACTGTTTTTT

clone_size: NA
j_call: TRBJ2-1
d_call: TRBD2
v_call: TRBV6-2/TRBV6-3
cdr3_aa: CASSYSGTSHLRNEQFF
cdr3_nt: TGTGCCAGCAGTTACTCGGGGACTAGCCACCTTCGCAATGAGCAGTTCTTC

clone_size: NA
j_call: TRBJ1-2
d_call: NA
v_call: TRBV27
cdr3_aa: CASSFSGVGGYTF
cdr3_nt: TGTGCCAGCAGTTTCTCCGGGGTTGGCGGCTACACCTTC

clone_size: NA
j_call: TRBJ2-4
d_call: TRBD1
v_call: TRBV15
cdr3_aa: CATSTRTGAIPWGPSKNIQYF
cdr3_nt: TGTGCCACCAGCACCCGGACAGGGGCCATTCCCTGGGGCCCTTCCAAAAACATTCAGTACTTC

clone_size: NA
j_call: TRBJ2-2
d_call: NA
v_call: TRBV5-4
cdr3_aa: CASSLDSGGELFF
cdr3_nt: TGTGCCAGCAGCCTGGATTCGGGCGGGGAGCTGTTTTTT

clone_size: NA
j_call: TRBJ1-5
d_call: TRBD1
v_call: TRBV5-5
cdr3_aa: CASSQGVGDGDQPQHF
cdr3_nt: TGTGCCAGCAGCCAGGGGGTAGGGGACGGAGATCAGCCCCAGCATTTT

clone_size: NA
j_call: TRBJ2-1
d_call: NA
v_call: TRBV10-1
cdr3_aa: CASSDLAGGSSYNEQFF
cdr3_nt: TGCGCCAGCAGTGACCTCGCCGGGGGAAGCTCCTACAATGAGCAGTTCTTC

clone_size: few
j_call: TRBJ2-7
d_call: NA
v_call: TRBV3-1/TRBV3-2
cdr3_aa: CASSQESGEQYF
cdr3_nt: TGTGCCAGCAGCCAAGAAAGCGGCGAGCAGTACTTC

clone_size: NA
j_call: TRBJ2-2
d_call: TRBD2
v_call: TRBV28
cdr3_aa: CASSLSGVNTGELFF
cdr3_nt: TGTGCCAGCAGCTTAAGCGGGGTAAACACCGGGGAGCTGTTTTTT

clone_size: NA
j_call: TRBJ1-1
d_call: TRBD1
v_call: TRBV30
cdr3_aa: CAWRGQGAGNTEAFF
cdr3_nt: TGTGCCTGGAGGGGACAGGGGGCCGGGAACACTGAAGCTTTCTTT

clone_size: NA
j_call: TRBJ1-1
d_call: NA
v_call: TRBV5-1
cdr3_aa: CASSVTANTEAFF
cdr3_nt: TGCGCCAGCAGCGTAACAGCGAACACTGAAGCTTTCTTT

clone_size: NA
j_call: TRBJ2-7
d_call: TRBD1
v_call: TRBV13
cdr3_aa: CASSLAGQGPYEQYF
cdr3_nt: TGTGCCAGCAGCTTAGCGGGACAGGGACCCTACGAGCAGTACTTC

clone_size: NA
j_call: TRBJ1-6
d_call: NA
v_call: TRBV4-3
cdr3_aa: CASSQDPTANNSPLHF
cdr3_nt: TGCGCCAGCAGCCAAGACCCGACAGCAAATAATTCACCCCTCCACTTT

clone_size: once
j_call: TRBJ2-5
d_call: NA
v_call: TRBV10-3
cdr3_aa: CAIREAGGETQYF
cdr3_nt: TGTGCCATCAGAGAGGCAGGGGGGGAGACCCAGTACTTC

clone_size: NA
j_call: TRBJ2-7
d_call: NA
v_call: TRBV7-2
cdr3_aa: CASSLAAGPSQNEQYF
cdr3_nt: TGTGCCAGCAGCTTAGCGGCGGGACCCTCTCAGAACGAGCAGTACTTC

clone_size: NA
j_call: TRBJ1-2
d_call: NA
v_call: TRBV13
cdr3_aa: CASSLGSYGYTF
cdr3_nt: TGTGCCAGCAGCTTAGGCAGCTATGGCTACACCTTC

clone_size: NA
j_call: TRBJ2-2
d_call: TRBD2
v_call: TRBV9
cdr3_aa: CASSPRLAGGPSPGELFF
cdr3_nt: TGTGCCAGCAGCCCAAGACTAGCGGGAGGGCCTTCTCCCGGGGAGCTGTTTTTT

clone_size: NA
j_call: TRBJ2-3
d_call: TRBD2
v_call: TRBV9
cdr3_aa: CASSRGLADYTDTQYF
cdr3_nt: TGTGCCAGCAGCAGGGGACTAGCGGACTACACAGATACGCAGTATTTT

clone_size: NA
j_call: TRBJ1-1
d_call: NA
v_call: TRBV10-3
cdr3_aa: CAITPRGENTEAFF
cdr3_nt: TGTGCCATCACTCCCAGGGGCGAGAACACTGAAGCTTTCTTT

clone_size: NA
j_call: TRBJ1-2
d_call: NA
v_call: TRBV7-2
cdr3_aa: CASSPLTGLGGNYGYTF
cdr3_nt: TGTGCCAGCAGCCCCCTGACAGGTCTCGGGGGGAACTATGGCTACACCTTC

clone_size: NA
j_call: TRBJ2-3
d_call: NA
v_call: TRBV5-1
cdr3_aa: CASGMDTTPDTQYF
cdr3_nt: TGCGCCAGCGGGATGGACACGACCCCAGATACGCAGTATTTT

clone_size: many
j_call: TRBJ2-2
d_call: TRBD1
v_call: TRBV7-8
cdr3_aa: CASSKRTGESNTGELFF
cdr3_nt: TGTGCCAGCAGCAAGCGGACAGGGGAGTCCAACACCGGGGAGCTGTTTTTT

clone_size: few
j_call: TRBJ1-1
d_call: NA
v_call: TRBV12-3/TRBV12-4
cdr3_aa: CASSLQGRAEAFF
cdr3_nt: TGTGCCAGCAGTCTACAGGGTAGGGCTGAAGCTTTCTTT

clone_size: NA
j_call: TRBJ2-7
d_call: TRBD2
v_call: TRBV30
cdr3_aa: CAWSGNSGRAYYEQYF
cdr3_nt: TGTGCCTGGAGTGGGAATAGCGGGAGGGCCTACTACGAGCAGTACTTC

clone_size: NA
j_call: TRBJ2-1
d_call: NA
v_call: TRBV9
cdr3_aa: CASSPVTAAYNEQFF
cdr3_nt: TGTGCCAGCAGCCCCGTGACTGCGGCCTACAATGAGCAGTTCTTC

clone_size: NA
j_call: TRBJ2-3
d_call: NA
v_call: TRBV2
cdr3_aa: CASSPGIAVFTDTQYF
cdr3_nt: TGTGCCAGCAGCCCCGGGATAGCGGTATTCACAGATACGCAGTATTTT

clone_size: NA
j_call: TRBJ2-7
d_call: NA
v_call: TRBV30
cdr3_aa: CAWSGGTSYEQYF
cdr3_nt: TGTGCCTGGAGTGGGGGCACCTCCTACGAGCAGTACTTC

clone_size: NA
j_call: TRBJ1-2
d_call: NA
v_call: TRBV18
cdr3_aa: CASSQGGDGYTF
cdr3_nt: TGTGCCAGCTCACAAGGGGGAGACGGCTACACCTTC

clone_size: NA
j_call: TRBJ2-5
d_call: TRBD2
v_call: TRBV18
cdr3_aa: CASSPGGGAGETQYF
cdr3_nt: TGTGCCAGCTCGCCGGGCGGGGGAGCTGGAGAGACCCAGTACTTC

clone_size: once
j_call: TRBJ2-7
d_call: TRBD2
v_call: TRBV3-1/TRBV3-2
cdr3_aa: CASSQGRLAGGQSYEQYF
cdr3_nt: TGTGCCAGCAGCCAGGGCCGACTAGCGGGGGGGCAGAGCTACGAGCAGTACTTC

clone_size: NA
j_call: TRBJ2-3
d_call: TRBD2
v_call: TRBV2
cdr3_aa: CASNARTSGVKDTQYF
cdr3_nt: TGTGCCAGCAATGCTCGGACTAGCGGGGTCAAAGATACGCAGTATTTT

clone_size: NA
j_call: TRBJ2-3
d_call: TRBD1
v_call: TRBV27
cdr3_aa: CASRKRGQGEGDTQYF
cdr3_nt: TGTGCCAGCAGGAAAAGGGGACAGGGCGAAGGGGATACGCAGTATTTT

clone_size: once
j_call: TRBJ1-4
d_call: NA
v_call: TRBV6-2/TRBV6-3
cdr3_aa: CASSYAGGSEKLFF
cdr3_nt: TGTGCCAGCAGTTACGCGGGGGGGAGTGAAAAACTGTTTTTT

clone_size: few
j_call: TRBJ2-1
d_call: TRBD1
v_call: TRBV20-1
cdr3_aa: CSASGTENNEQFF
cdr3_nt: TGCAGTGCTAGTGGGACAGAAAACAATGAGCAGTTCTTC

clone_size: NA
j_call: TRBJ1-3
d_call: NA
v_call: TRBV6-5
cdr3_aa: CASSYSQGNTIYF
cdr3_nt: TGTGCCAGCAGTTACTCTCAGGGAAACACCATATATTTT

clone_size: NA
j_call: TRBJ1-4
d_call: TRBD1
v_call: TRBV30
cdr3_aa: CAWSVVVTGDEKLFF
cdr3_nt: TGTGCCTGGAGTGTAGTGGTGACAGGGGATGAAAAACTGTTTTTT

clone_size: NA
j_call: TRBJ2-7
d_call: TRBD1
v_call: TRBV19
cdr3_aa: CASSVDRGLDEQYF
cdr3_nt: TGTGCCAGTAGTGTCGACAGGGGGCTTGACGAGCAGTACTTC

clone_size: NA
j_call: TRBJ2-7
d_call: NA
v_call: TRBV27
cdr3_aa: CASSLSSRAEQYF
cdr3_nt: TGTGCCAGCAGTTTATCTTCGAGGGCCGAGCAGTACTTC

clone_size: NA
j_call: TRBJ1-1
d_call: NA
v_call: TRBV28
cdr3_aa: CASSSPGQGWNTEAFF
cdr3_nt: TGTGCCAGCAGTTCCCCCGGGCAGGGTTGGAACACTGAAGCTTTCTTT

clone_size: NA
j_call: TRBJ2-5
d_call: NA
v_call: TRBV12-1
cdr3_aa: CASSFAAGVQETQYF
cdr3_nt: TGTGCCAGCAGCTTTGCAGCGGGGGTCCAAGAGACCCAGTACTTC

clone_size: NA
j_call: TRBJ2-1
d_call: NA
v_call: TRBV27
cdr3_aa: CASSLMQEEGEQFF
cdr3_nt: TGTGCCAGCAGTTTAATGCAGGAGGAGGGTGAGCAGTTCTTC

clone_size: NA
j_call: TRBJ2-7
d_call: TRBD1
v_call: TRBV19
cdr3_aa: CASKPDRVSYEQYF
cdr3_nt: TGTGCCAGTAAACCAGACAGGGTGTCCTACGAGCAGTACTTC

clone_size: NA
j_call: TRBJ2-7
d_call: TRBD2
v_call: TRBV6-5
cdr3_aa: CASSYSKASGKNEQYF
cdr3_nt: TGTGCCAGCAGTTACTCGAAGGCTAGCGGGAAAAACGAGCAGTACTTC

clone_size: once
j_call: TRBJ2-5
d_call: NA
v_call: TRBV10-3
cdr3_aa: CAISSRGTETQYF
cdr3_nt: TGTGCCATCAGTTCCAGGGGAACGGAGACCCAGTACTTC

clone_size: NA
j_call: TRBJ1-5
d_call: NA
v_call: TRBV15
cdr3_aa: CATSSQLGGGNQPQHF
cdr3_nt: TGTGCCACCAGCAGCCAACTGGGAGGTGGCAATCAGCCCCAGCATTTT